Reported below is one T cell receptor beta chain. Its specificity is unknown. The CDR3 is made up of 12 amino acids. Deletions cut 8 bases from V and 2 bases from J, with 10 bases between. The germline CDR1 and CDR2 sequences are MNHEY and SVGAGI. This entry comes from a study of T cell responses to AZD1222 COVID-19 vaccine. The wider study: It was second doses at about 4 or about 12 weeks that were pooled.

Study findings and constraints: Clonal diversity was possibly underestimated, and the donors were mostly white British, with more females.

Clones were sequenced by immunoSEQ multiplex PCR, and TCRdb holds only the in-frame ones, with some missing. In the table there are about 100,000 clones, about 90% of which are singletons. The TCR comes from an adult in good health. The chain carries TRBV6-5 and TRBJ2-7; the D is unclear. The sample consisted of peripheral blood, taken on day 0 of AZD1222 vaccination. CDR3 residues: CASANRAYEQYF. DNA for the CDR3: TGTGCCAGCGCAAACCGGGCCTACGAGCAGTACTTC.